One sample yielded the 20 T cell receptor beta chains listed below, sequenced in a study of T cells in Graves' hyperthyroidism and ophthalmopathy. RNA transcripts provided the source from which TCR beta CDR3 regions were amplified. TCR CDR3 underwent first-round RT-PCR with the HTBI primer set. MiXCR, applied by TCRdb to the multiplex PCR reads, yields one record per CDR3 protein. The table records fewer than 250,000 distinct CDR3 sequences, over 15% of them present only once. The sequencing sample was made of blood. These receptors were obtained from a man aged 50 or older with Graves' hyperthyroidism.

This clonotype occurred many times. V and J are TRBV27 and TRBJ2-1; D not certain. Germline-derived CDR1 and CDR2 are MNHEY and SMNVEV (reference sequence). This CDR3 contains 13 residues. With 5 bases removed from V and 2 bases from J, the gap between germline ends came to 7 bases. DNA for the CDR3: TGTGCCAGCAGTCTCTCGGCCTACAATGAGCAGTTCTTC. It specifies CASSLSAYNEQFF.

The J gene is TRBJ1-1, the V gene TRBV12-3 or TRBV12-4; possibly TRBD1 for D (5 bases). Trimming shortened V by 5 bases and J by 7 bases, and 26 bases separated the two germline ends. The CDR3 covers 17 residues. The CDR3 sequence: CASSGSGGGGGSVEAFF. The CDR3 region has the DNA TGTGCCAGCAGTGGTAGCGGTGGGGGAGGAGGGTCGGTTGAAGCTTTCTTT.

This clonotype occurred many times. The chain couples TRBV28 to TRBJ2-1; TRBD2 is a possible D gene (6 bases). The V and J ends lost 8 bases and 8 bases respectively, with 13 bases between them. The CDR3 contains 12 residues. Germline CDR1 reads MDHEN; CDR2 reads SYDVKM. The CDR3 sequence: CASGEPGDEQFF. In DNA, the CDR3 is TGTGCCAGCGGTGAGCCGGGGGATGAGCAGTTCTTC.

This clonotype has ten or more counts. The chain is built from TRBV12-3 or TRBV12-4 and TRBJ2-5; D remains unclear. Trimming left V 3 bases short and J 3 bases short, with 11 bases between. The CDR3 spans 14 residues. CDR3 bases: TGTGCCAGCAGTTTTAGAACAGCCGAAGAGACCCAGTACTTC. Protein: CASSFRTAEETQYF.

This clonotype was counted a few times. This could be a read error, since a much larger clone is one nucleotide away. The chain recombines TRBV30 with TRBJ2-1; D unclear. Germline assignment: CDR1 GTSNPN and CDR2 SVGIG (reference sequence). The CDR3 is 11 amino acids. V gave up 1 base and J gave up 6 bases, with 4 bases separating them. CDR3 loop: CAWSAGNEQFF. CDR3 coding DNA: TGTGCCTGGAGTGCTGGCAATGAGCAGTTCTTC.

The V gene is TRBV12-3 or TRBV12-4, the J gene TRBJ1-3; D is possibly TRBD1 (5 bases). V gave up 3 bases and J gave up 0 bases, with 18 bases separating them. This CDR3 has 18 amino acids. Here the CDR3 DNA reads TGTGCCAGCAGTTTTGGGGCGGGCCCCTACAGCTCTGGAAACACCATATATTTT. Its translation: CASSFGAGPYSSGNTIYF.

CDR3 amino acids: CASSPTGEMNTEAFF. The CDR3 bases are TGTGCCAGCAGCCCGACAGGGGAGATGAACACTGAAGCTTTCTTT. The chain carries TRBV3-2 and TRBJ1-1; TRBD1, as called in the table, went unchecked against the DNA. TRBV3-2 constitutes a pseudogene. CDR3 length equals 15 residues.

Ten or more counts support this clonotype. The chain uses TRBV7-9 and TRBJ2-7; 9 bases match TRBD1. Trimming at V came to 8 bases and at J to 5 bases, leaving 7 bases not matched to a gene. Germline-derived CDR1 and CDR2 are SEHNR and FQNEAQ (reference sequence). The CDR3 has 13 residues. CDR3 bases: TGTGCCAGCCAACGGACAGGGGATAACGAGCAGTACTTC. Translating it yields CASQRTGDNEQYF.

J is TRBJ2-1 and V is TRBV20-1; 13 positions agree with TRBD2. The CDR3 loop spans 16 amino acids. Trimming removed 4 bases from V and 12 bases from J; junction bases left unmatched: 15. Germline V gene sequence: CDR1 DFQATT, CDR2 SNEGSKA (reference sequence). CDR3 sequence (DNA): TGCAGTGCTACGACCGACCCCGGGACTAGCGGGAAGGGGCAGTTCTTC. Its translation: CSATTDPGTSGKGQFF.

This clonotype was seen a handful of times. The V gene is TRBV27, the J gene TRBJ1-1, with a weak D call TRBD1 (6 bases). Between the trimmed V and J ends, which lost 6 bases and 3 bases, there was a span of 8 bases. Germline CDR1 is MNHEY and CDR2 is SMNVEV (reference sequence). The CDR3 is 12 residues long. CDR3 residues: CASSHRDTEAFF. The CDR3 nucleotides are TGTGCCAGCAGCCACAGGGACACTGAAGCTTTCTTT.

The chain has TRBV27 and TRBJ2-1; TRBD2 matches at 9 bases. Germline lookup yields CDR1 MNHEY and CDR2 SMNVEV (reference sequence). V shed 2 bases and J 10 bases; nucleotides not matched to a gene: 12. The CDR3 loop spans 16 amino acids. The DNA for the CDR3 is TGTGCCAGCAGTTTACGGCTAGCGGGGCTTATTGGGGAGCAGTTCTTC. It translates to CASSLRLAGLIGEQFF.

V and J are TRBV4-1 and TRBJ2-7; TRBD1 is a possible D gene (7 bases). Germline V CDR1 and CDR2: MGHRA, YSYEKL. Trimming stripped 1 base from V and 0 bases from J, with 10 bases between. The CDR3 extends over 15 amino acids. The CDR3 DNA sequence: TGCGCCAGCAGCCAAGGCGGGGACAGCTCCTACGAGCAGTACTTC. It is translated as CASSQGGDSSYEQYF.

This clonotype was counted many times. The rearrangement uses TRBV18 and TRBJ2-7, with 7 nucleotides matching TRBD2. After removal of 3 bases from V and 5 bases from J, the junction contained 13 bases not matched to a gene. Germline V gene data show CDR1 as KGHSH and CDR2 as LQKENI. The length of the CDR3 is 16 residues. In nucleotides, the CDR3 is TGTGCCAGCTCACCTTCGACGGACCCCGGGGGGAACGAGCAGTACTTC. As protein: CASSPSTDPGGNEQYF.

The chain has TRBV29-1 and TRBJ2-2, with D possibly matching TRBD1 (5 bases). Germline V CDR1 and CDR2: SQVTM, ANQGSEA. The CDR3 contains 14 residues. Deletions cut 4 bases from V and 6 bases from J, with 15 bases between. CDR3 DNA sequence: TGCAGCGTTGTGGTAGGGGTGGGCGCCGGGGAGCTGTTTTTT. Protein sequence: CSVVVGVGAGELFF.

The V gene is TRBV28, the J gene TRBJ2-2; 11 bases map to TRBD2. The J segment lost 2 bases and the V segment lost 5 bases, leaving 4 bases of the junction unmatched. The CDR3 loop spans 16 amino acids. Germline assignment: CDR1 MDHEN and CDR2 SYDVKM. CDR3 in DNA: TGTGCCAGCAGTGAAACTAGCGGGGGCAACACCGGGGAGCTGTTTTTT. This translates into CASSETSGGNTGELFF.

A few counts support this clonotype. V and J are TRBV12-3 or TRBV12-4 and TRBJ1-1, with D hard to call. The CDR3 is 11 amino acids. V was pared by 3 bases and J by 6 bases, with 5 bases between. As DNA, the CDR3 is TGTGCCAGCAGTTTTATGGCTGAAGCTTTCTTT. This sequence encodes CASSFMAEAFF.

In this sample, this clonotype turned up many times. The chain uses TRBV12-3 or TRBV12-4 and TRBJ2-7; 9 bases agree with TRBD2. V dropped 4 bases and J dropped 2; count of bases not matched to a gene: 3. The CDR3 is made up of 14 amino acids. CDR3 DNA sequence: TGTGCCAGCAGTTCCCTAGCGGGGACCTACGAGCAGTACTTC. Amino acids: CASSSLAGTYEQYF.

The chain is built from TRBV10-3 and TRBJ1-6; D call uncertain. The V end was cut by 7 bases, the J end by 8 bases, with 12 bases between. CDR1 and CDR2 from the germline V gene are ENHRY and SYGVKD. There are 13 residues in the CDR3. The CDR3 nucleotides read TGTGCCATCACTCAACGGGAGGATTCACCCCTCCACTTT. It specifies CAITQREDSPLHF.

This clonotype was picked up a small number of times. CDR3 coding DNA: TGCGCCAGCAGCCCTCACAGGGGAGGCTACGAGCAGTACTTC. Its translation is CASSPHRGGYEQYF. This sequence joins TRBV4-1 and TRBJ2-7, with D possibly being TRBD1 (7 bases). Germline CDR1 is MGHRA and CDR2 is YSYEKL. The CDR3 extends over 14 amino acids. Trimming cost V 4 bases and J 3 bases, with 13 bases left between them.

This chain connects TRBV3-1 to TRBJ2-2; no definite D call. Between the trimmed V and J ends, which lost 5 bases and 7 bases, there was a span of 14 bases. In germline, CDR1 is LGHDT, CDR2 YNNKEL (reference sequence). CDR3 size: 14 residues. The CDR3 protein is CASSGVPLVGELFF. The CDR3 coding sequence is TGTGCCAGCAGCGGGGTGCCCCTCGTCGGGGAGCTGTTTTTT. Drawing the rest from reference TRBV3-1 and TRBJ2-2, the complete variable domain is DTAVSQTPKYLVTQMGNDKSIKCEQNLGHDTMYWYKQDSKKFLKIMFSYNNKELIINETVPNRFSPKSPDKAHLNLHINSLELGDSAVYFCASSGVPLVGELFFGEGSRLTVL.